This entry concerns a single T cell receptor beta chain. The antigen is not known. V lost 0 bases and J lost 1, with 18 bases in between. The CDR3 sequence is 18 residues long. The V gene's germline CDR1 is LGHNA and CDR2 YSLEER. TCRdb re-derived calls from the 5' RACE reads in MiXCR, one entry per CDR3 protein. The profile shows about 260,000 distinct CDR3 sequences, around 8% of them singletons. These data are taken from a study of T-cell memory formation after mild COVID-19. Study outcomes and limitations: Clones that contracted clustered mainly in CM and EM if CD4+ and in EMRA if CD8+. CD4/CD8 balance held among clones contracting day 15 to 85, and later expanders leaned CD4+.

This receptor was identified in a man between 18 and 35 years old who had mild COVID-19 (a few samples of this study predate the infection). Cell type and time point are not known. Material: PBMCs or a T cell subset sorted from them (not recorded which). This chain uses TRBV4-3 with TRBJ2-5, with D perhaps TRBD1 (5 bases). CDR3 protein: CASSQEWAVAGRQETQYF. As DNA, the CDR3 is TGCGCCAGCAGCCAAGAGTGGGCCGTGGCAGGGCGCCAAGAGACCCAGTACTTC.